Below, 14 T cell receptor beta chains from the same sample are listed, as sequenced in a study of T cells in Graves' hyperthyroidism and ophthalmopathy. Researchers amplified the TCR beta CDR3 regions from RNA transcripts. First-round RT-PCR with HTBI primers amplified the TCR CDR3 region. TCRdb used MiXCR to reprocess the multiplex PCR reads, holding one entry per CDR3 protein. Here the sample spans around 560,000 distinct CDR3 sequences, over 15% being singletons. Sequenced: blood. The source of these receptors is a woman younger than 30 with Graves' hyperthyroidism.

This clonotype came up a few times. In DNA form, the CDR3 reads TGTGCCAGCAGTGACGATCCCGGTGGTAATTCACCCCTCCACTTT. Its translation is CASSDDPGGNSPLHF. The genes are TRBV6-4 and TRBJ1-6; D not certain. V lost 2 bases and J lost 6, with 11 bases in between. The CDR3 runs to 15 residues. Germline V gene sequence: CDR1 MRHNA, CDR2 SNTAGT.

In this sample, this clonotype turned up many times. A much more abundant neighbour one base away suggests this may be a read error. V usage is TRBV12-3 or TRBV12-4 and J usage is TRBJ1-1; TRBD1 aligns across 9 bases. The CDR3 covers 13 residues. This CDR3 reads CVSSYDRGKGAFF. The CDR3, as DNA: TGTGTCAGCAGCTATGACAGGGGGAAGGGAGCTTTCTTT.

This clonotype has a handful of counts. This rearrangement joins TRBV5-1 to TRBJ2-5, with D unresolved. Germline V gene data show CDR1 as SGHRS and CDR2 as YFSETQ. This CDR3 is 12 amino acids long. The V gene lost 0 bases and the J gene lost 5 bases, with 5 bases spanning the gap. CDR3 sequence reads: CASSLAAETQYF. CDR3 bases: TGCGCCAGCAGCTTGGCGGCCGAGACCCAGTACTTC. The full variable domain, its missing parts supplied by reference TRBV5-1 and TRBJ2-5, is KAGVTQTPRYLIKTRGQQVTLSCSPISGHRSVSWYQQTPGQGLQFLFEYFSETQRNKGNFPGRFSGRQFSNSRSEMNVSTLELGDSALYLCASSLAAETQYFGPGTRLLVL.

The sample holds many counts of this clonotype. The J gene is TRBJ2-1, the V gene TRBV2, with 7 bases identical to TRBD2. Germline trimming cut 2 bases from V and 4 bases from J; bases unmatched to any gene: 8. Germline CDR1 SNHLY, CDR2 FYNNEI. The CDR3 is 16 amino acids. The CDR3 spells CASSEFRAGVYNEQFF. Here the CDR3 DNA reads TGTGCCAGCAGTGAATTTAGGGCGGGGGTTTACAATGAGCAGTTCTTC.

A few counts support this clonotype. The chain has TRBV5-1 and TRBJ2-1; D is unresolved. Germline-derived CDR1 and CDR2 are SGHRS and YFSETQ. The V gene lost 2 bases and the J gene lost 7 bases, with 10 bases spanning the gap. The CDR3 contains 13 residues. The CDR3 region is CASSFAAPNEQFF. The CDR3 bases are TGCGCCAGCAGCTTCGCCGCCCCAAATGAGCAGTTCTTC.

For the CDR3, the DNA is TGTGCCACCAGTGATTGGGGACAGGGAAAGGACGAGCAGTACTTC. As protein: CATSDWGQGKDEQYF. The chain links TRBV24-1 to TRBJ2-7; 9 positions match TRBD1. V shed 2 bases, J shed 5 bases, and the junction held 6 bases outside the gene matches. The CDR3 contains 15 residues. In germline, CDR1 is KGHDR, CDR2 SFDVKD.

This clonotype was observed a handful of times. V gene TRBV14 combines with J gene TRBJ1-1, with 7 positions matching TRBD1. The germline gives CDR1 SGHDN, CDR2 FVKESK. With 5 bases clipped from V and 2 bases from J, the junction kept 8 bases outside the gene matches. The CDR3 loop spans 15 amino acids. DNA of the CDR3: TGTGCCAGCAGCACCTCGACAGGGACCAACACTGAAGCTTTCTTT. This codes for CASSTSTGTNTEAFF.

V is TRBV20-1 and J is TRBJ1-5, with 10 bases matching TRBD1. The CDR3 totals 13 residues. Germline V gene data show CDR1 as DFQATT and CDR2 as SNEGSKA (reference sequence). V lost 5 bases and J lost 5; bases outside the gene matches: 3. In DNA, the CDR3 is TGCAGTGCTGCGGGACAGGGGTATCAGCCCCAGCATTTT. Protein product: CSAAGQGYQPQHF.

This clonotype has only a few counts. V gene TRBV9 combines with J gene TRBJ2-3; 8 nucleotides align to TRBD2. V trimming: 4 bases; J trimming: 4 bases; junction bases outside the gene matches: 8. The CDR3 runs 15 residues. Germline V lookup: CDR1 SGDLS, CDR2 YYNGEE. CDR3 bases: TGTGCCAGCAGCCAATCCACTAGCGGAGCAGATACGCAGTATTTT. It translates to CASSQSTSGADTQYF.

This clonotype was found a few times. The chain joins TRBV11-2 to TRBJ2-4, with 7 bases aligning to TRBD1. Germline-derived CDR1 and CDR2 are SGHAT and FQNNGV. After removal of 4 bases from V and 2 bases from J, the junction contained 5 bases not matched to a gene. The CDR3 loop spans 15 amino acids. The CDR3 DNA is TGTGCCAGCAGCTCCGTAAGGGGGCCCAAAAACATTCAGTACTTC. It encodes CASSSVRGPKNIQYF.

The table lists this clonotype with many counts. For the CDR3, the DNA is TGTGCCAGCAACCCCGGGACTAGCGGGCTAACCGAGACCCAGTACTTC. Translated: CASNPGTSGLTETQYF. The V call is TRBV6-1, the J call TRBJ2-5, with 12 bases fitting TRBD2. Germline lookup yields CDR1 MNHNS and CDR2 SASEGT. V was pared by 7 bases and J by 5 bases, with 11 bases of the junction left unmatched. This CDR3 spans 16 amino acids.

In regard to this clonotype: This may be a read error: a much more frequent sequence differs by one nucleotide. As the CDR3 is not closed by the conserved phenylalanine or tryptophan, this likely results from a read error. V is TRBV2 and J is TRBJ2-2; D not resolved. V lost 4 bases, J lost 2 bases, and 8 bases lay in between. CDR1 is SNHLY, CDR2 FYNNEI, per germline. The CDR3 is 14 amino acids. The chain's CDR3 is CASSAKGNTGELFL. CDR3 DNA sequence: TGTGCCAGCAGTGCTAAGGGAAACACCGGGGAGCTGTTTCTT.

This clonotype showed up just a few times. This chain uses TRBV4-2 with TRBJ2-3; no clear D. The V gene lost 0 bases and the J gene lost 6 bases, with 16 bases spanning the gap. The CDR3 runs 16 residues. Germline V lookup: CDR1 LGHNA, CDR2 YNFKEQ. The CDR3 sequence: CASSQEGVGSGDTQYF. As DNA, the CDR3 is TGTGCCAGCAGCCAAGAAGGCGTAGGGTCTGGGGATACGCAGTATTTT.

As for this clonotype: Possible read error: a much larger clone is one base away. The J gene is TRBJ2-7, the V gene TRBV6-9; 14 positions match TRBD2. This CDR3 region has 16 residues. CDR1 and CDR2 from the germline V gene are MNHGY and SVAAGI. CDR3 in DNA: TGTGCCAGCAGTTACGGGAGACTAGCGGGAGGGTACGAGCAGCACTTC. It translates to CASSYGRLAGGYEQHF.